The rows below give T cell receptor beta chains drawn from one sample of a study of OX40 agonist ivuxolimab in advanced cancers. Assay: immunoSEQ multiplex PCR; the TCRdb copy retains only in-frame clones and omits some. Among approximately 77,000 clones listed, roughly 93% were seen once. Sequences were derived from CD4+ or CD8+ T cells sorted from blood, sampled in a trial of the OX40 agonist ivuxolimab. The receptors shown here come from an adult with an advanced solid tumor such as melanoma, head and neck, liver or kidney cancer. The CDR3 runs from the conserved cysteine through the conserved F or W. A D gene is named only where the DNA matches it firmly. The size field is filled for only some rows; it gives once, few, many or a size class.

cdr3_nt	cdr3_aa	clone_size	d_call	j_call	v_call
TGTGCCAGCAGTACCAGCCCAGGCTCTGGAAACACCATATATTTT	CASSTSPGSGNTIYF	once	NA	TRBJ1-3	TRBV28
TGTGCCAGCAGTGAAGGTCCCGGGACAGCGCAAGAGACCCAGTACTTC	CASSEGPGTAQETQYF	NA	TRBD1	TRBJ2-5	TRBV6-1
TGTGCCAGCAGCTCCCACGCGGGGGGGAACACAGATACGCAGTATTTT	CASSSHAGGNTDTQYF	NA	TRBD2	TRBJ2-3	TRBV7-3
TGCGCCAGCAGCCAAGATCCCAACGGGGGGGCTCTTAATGAGCAGTTCTTC	CASSQDPNGGALNEQFF	NA	TRBD2	TRBJ2-1	TRBV4-3
TGTGCCAGCAGTATTACACTATCTTCACCCCTCCACTTT	CASSITLSSPLHF	NA	NA	TRBJ1-6	TRBV5-8
TGTGCCAGCAGCTTAGTTTCAGGGGTCCTGTTCTTC	CASSLVSGVLFF	NA	NA	TRBJ2-1	TRBV7-2
TGCGCCAGCAGTGAGCCGGGTGGGGCCGGGTCACCCCTCCACTTT	CASSEPGGAGSPLHF	once	NA	TRBJ1-6	TRBV10-2
TGTGCCTGGAGTCCTCAGGGGCACACTGAAGCTTTCTTT	CAWSPQGHTEAFF	NA	NA	TRBJ1-1	TRBV30
TGTGCCAGCAGCGTACAGCCGTCAGGGACTGAAGCTTTCTTT	CASSVQPSGTEAFF	NA	NA	TRBJ1-1	TRBV9
TGCGCCAGCAGCTTGGCTCAGACTCAAGAGACCCAGTACTTC	CASSLAQTQETQYF	NA	NA	TRBJ2-5	TRBV5-1
TGTGCCAGCAGCGTAGACAGGGGGCTCAACCGCCACCAAGAGACCCAGTACTTC	CASSVDRGLNRHQETQYF	few	TRBD1	TRBJ2-5	TRBV11-3
TGCGCCAGCAGCTTGGACAGTGAAGGGGTCGAGCAGTACTTC	CASSLDSEGVEQYF	NA	NA	TRBJ2-7	TRBV5-1
TGTGCCAGCAGCTTGCGGGATTATACGAACACCGGGGAGCTGTTTTTT	CASSLRDYTNTGELFF	NA	NA	TRBJ2-2	TRBV5-8
TGTGCCTGGAGGACCTTGGGGAACACTGAAGCTTTCTTT	CAWRTLGNTEAFF	NA	NA	TRBJ1-1	TRBV30
TGTGCCAGCAGTTACTCCCCCCAGGGGGGATACGAGCAGTACTTC	CASSYSPQGGYEQYF	NA	NA	TRBJ2-7	TRBV6-4
TGCGCCAGCAGCCAAGGGACTTACACTGAAGCTTTCTTT	CASSQGTYTEAFF	few	NA	TRBJ1-1	TRBV4-3
TGTGCCAGCAGCATCCAGGGCTCTGAAGCTTTCTTT	CASSIQGSEAFF	once	NA	TRBJ1-1	TRBV7-9
TGTGCCAGCAGCTACCGGACTAGTGGGACCGGGGAGCTGTTTTTT	CASSYRTSGTGELFF	NA	TRBD2	TRBJ2-2	TRBV7-2
TGTGCCAGCAGTGGGGAACGGGAACCTCCGAACACCGGGGAGCTGTTTTTT	CASSGEREPPNTGELFF	NA	NA	TRBJ2-2	TRBV28
TGCAGCGTTGAAGTGACAGGGAGGCCCTACGAGCAGTACTTC	CSVEVTGRPYEQYF	NA	NA	TRBJ2-7	TRBV29-1
TGTGCCAGCAGCTTAGGGGGACAGAATCTTGAAGCTTTCTTT	CASSLGGQNLEAFF	NA	TRBD1	TRBJ1-1	TRBV7-2
TGTGCCAGCAGCCGGAGCGGGCAGGGAATTGTTGGCGAGCAGTACTTC	CASSRSGQGIVGEQYF	few	NA	TRBJ2-7	TRBV5-6
TGCGCCAGCAGCTTGGTTAGTAGTGGAGATGAGCAGTTCTTC	CASSLVSSGDEQFF	NA	NA	TRBJ2-1	TRBV5-1
TGTGCCAGCAAGCAGAGACAGGGCACAGATACGCAGTATTTT	CASKQRQGTDTQYF	NA	NA	TRBJ2-3	TRBV7-3
TGTGCCAGCAGCTTAGAGCCAGCCTATGAAGCTTTCTTT	CASSLEPAYEAFF	NA	NA	TRBJ1-1	TRBV7-9
TGTGCCAGCAGCTCCTTTAGCGGGACATTAAGGACCCAGTACTTC	CASSSFSGTLRTQYF	NA	TRBD2	TRBJ2-5	TRBV7-9
TGTGCCAGCTCACCGACAGGGGGCTGGGACACAGATACGCAGTATTTT	CASSPTGGWDTDTQYF	NA	TRBD1	TRBJ2-3	TRBV18
TGTGCCAGTAGTATACCAGGGGGCCCCACCGATACGCAGTATTTT	CASSIPGGPTDTQYF	NA	TRBD1	TRBJ2-3	TRBV19
TGTGCCAGCAGTGAATCGGGCAGAATCTATGGCTACACCTTC	CASSESGRIYGYTF	NA	NA	TRBJ1-2	TRBV25-1
TGTGCCAGCAGCGTGTCTGCGGGGGAGCAGTACTTC	CASSVSAGEQYF	NA	NA	TRBJ2-7	TRBV2
TGTGCCAGCAGCCCCCGGTTGGGGGATGGCTACACCTTC	CASSPRLGDGYTF	once	NA	TRBJ1-2	TRBV14
TGTGCCAGCAGCCGTCACCCCAGGGAAGGGCTCTGCAATCAGCCCCAGCATTTT	CASSRHPREGLCNQPQHF	NA	NA	TRBJ1-5	TRBV11-3
TGTGCCAGCAGCCCCAGTGCTGGGGGGAGCACAGATACGCAGTATTTT	CASSPSAGGSTDTQYF	NA	NA	TRBJ2-3	TRBV7-2
TGCGCCAGCAGCCCCCTAGGGGGGAGTGTTAACGAGCAGTACTTC	CASSPLGGSVNEQYF	NA	NA	TRBJ2-7	TRBV5-1
TGTGCCAGCAGCTTAGCTACAGGCACTTACGCAACCGGGGAGCTGTTTTTT	CASSLATGTYATGELFF	NA	NA	TRBJ2-2	TRBV5-5
TGCGCCAGCACGTCCCCGTACAGGGGGAGCACAGATACGCAGTATTTT	CASTSPYRGSTDTQYF	NA	TRBD1	TRBJ2-3	TRBV4-1
TGTGCCAGCTCACCGGGACACGGAGATACGCAGTATTTT	CASSPGHGDTQYF	NA	NA	TRBJ2-3	TRBV18
TGCAGCGGAGGACAGGGAACAGATACGCAGTATTTT	CSGGQGTDTQYF	NA	TRBD1	TRBJ2-3	TRBV29-1
TGTGCCAGCTCACTGGGACTAGCGGATACCTACGAGCAGTACTTC	CASSLGLADTYEQYF	NA	TRBD2	TRBJ2-7	TRBV18
TGTGCCACCGGCCCGGGACAGGGTAATCAGCCCCAGCATTTT	CATGPGQGNQPQHF	NA	TRBD1	TRBJ1-5	TRBV10-3
TGTGCCAGCAGTTTATCACCGAGCGGGATATCTACAGATACGCAGTATTTT	CASSLSPSGISTDTQYF	NA	TRBD2	TRBJ2-3	TRBV28
TGCGCCAGCAGCCCCGGACTAGCGGGAGGGATGGAGACCCAGTACTTC	CASSPGLAGGMETQYF	NA	TRBD2	TRBJ2-5	TRBV4-1
TGTGCCAGTAGTATAGGACAGGGGTCCTACGAGCAGTACTTC	CASSIGQGSYEQYF	NA	TRBD1	TRBJ2-7	TRBV19
TGTGCCAGCAGTTACCCTGTGAGGGGAACTGAAGCTTTCTTT	CASSYPVRGTEAFF	NA	NA	TRBJ1-1	TRBV6-5
TGTGCCAGTAGTATAGTTTTCCCAGAACGAGCTTTCTTT	CASSIVFPERAFF	NA	NA	TRBJ1-1	TRBV19
TGTGCCAGCAGCCCCCTAGCGGGAGCTGCAGAGACCCAGTACTTC	CASSPLAGAAETQYF	NA	TRBD2	TRBJ2-5	TRBV5-6
TGCGCCAGCAGCTTAAGCGGGGGGACCTACAATGAGCAGTTCTTC	CASSLSGGTYNEQFF	NA	TRBD2	TRBJ2-1	TRBV5-1
TGTGCCAGCAGGTGGGGTAACACTGAAGCTTTCTTT	CASRWGNTEAFF	NA	NA	TRBJ1-1	TRBV4-2
TGTGCCTGCGGGACAGGGGTTTCACCCCTCCACTTT	CACGTGVSPLHF	NA	TRBD1	TRBJ1-6	TRBV30
TGTGCCAGTAGTCTTAAGTACACTGAAGCTTTCTTT	CASSLKYTEAFF	NA	NA	TRBJ1-1	TRBV19
TGTGCCAGCAGCGTAGGGACAGCCTACGAGCAGTACTTC	CASSVGTAYEQYF	NA	NA	TRBJ2-7	TRBV9
TGTGCCAGCTCAGATGCCGGGACAGGGTTGGATGGCTACACCTTC	CASSDAGTGLDGYTF	NA	TRBD1	TRBJ1-2	TRBV18
TGTGCCAGCACCTCCATACCCGAACCCATATATTTT	CASTSIPEPIYF	NA	NA	TRBJ1-3	TRBV6-1
TGCAGCGTTGAATTAGCTTCAAGTAATACAGATACGCAGTATTTT	CSVELASSNTDTQYF	NA	NA	TRBJ2-3	TRBV29-1
TGTGCCAGCAGCTTGAGGGCTAGCGGGCCCATCTTC	CASSLRASGPIF	NA	TRBD2	TRBJ2-7	TRBV5-6